This T cell receptor (beta chain) was sequenced in a study of blood T cell repertoires in COVID-19. Study-level background: Acute-phase and convalescent COVID-19 samples originated in the United States, Italy and Spain. The analysed material was cDNA or gDNA that came from T cells, B-cell-depleted T cells, or PBMCs.

Trimming stripped 0 bases from V and 6 bases from J, with 10 bases between. Germline loops: CDR1 LGHDT, CDR2 YNNKEL (reference sequence). CDR3 size: 14 residues. Per the study methods: From reference gene primer amplification, estimates of nucleated cell counts were derived. The data were produced by immunoSEQ multiplex PCR, yet TCRdb's version contains in-frame clones alone and is incomplete. That table is the source of V, J and clone size, and D and trimming were worked out from the DNA. The sample shows around 54,000 clones, about nine tenths of them seen only once. Material for sequencing was peripheral blood. V usage is TRBV3-1 (or the pseudogene TRBV3-2) and J usage is TRBJ2-3, with a tentative D call TRBD2 (6 bases). The TCR was taken from a woman aged 40 to 50 with active COVID-19. CDR3 sequence (DNA): TGTGCCAGCAGCCAAGATCCAGGGAGGGATACGCAGTATTTT. Encoded protein: CASSQDPGRDTQYF.